The 19 T cell receptor beta chains below come from one sample, sequenced in a study of shared T cell receptors in the human thymus. Some clones are missing from TCRdb's copy, which holds only in-frame ones; the method was immunoSEQ multiplex PCR. The table has under 700,000 clones, more than 75% seen once; the top ten hold around 0.013%. This sample also appeared in a second study, on human thymus T cells.

The sample taken for sequencing was thymocytes. Receptor source: a boy under two years old with a congenital heart defect.

The chain has TRBV30 and TRBJ1-2, with D perhaps TRBD1 (5 bases). The CDR3 covers 14 residues. With 3 bases removed from V and 6 bases from J, the gap between germline ends came to 17 bases. Germline V gene data show CDR1 as GTSNPN and CDR2 as SVGIG (reference sequence). CDR3: CAWSGRGEEDGYTF. The CDR3, as DNA: TGTGCCTGGAGCGGTCGGGGGGAGGAAGATGGCTACACCTTC.

The V gene is TRBV5-6, the J gene TRBJ2-7, with D maybe TRBD1 (5 bases). This CDR3 has 15 residues. The germline V gene has CDR1 SGHDT and CDR2 YYEEEE. The V and J ends lost 0 bases and 7 bases respectively, with 17 bases between them. The CDR3 DNA reads TGTGCCAGCAGCTTGGTATCAGGGCCCTATCGGGAGCAGTACTTC. Translating gives CASSLVSGPYREQYF.

This chain connects TRBV4-1 to TRBJ1-5; D is uncertain. The CDR3 is made up of 15 amino acids. With 0 bases removed from V and 0 bases from J, the gap between germline ends came to 6 bases. Germline CDR1 and CDR2: MGHRA and YSYEKL. DNA for the CDR3: TGCGCCAGCAGCCAAGACAGTAATAGCAATCAGCCCCAGCATTTT. Translation gives CASSQDSNSNQPQHF.

The chain links TRBV30 to TRBJ2-5; 12 bases align to TRBD2. This CDR3 has 17 amino acids. Germline loops: CDR1 GTSNPN, CDR2 SVGIG (reference sequence). Trimming at V came to 4 bases and at J to 4 bases, leaving 13 bases not matched to a gene. The CDR3, as DNA: TGTGCCTGGATCGGTCCGGCTAGCGGGAGGGTTGGAGAGACCCAGTACTTC. It specifies CAWIGPASGRVGETQYF.

The chain employs TRBV4-3 and TRBJ1-5; tentative D call: TRBD1 (5 bases). V was clipped by 0 bases and J by 6 bases, with 15 bases between them. The germline V gene has CDR1 LGHNA and CDR2 YSLEER. This CDR3 contains 16 residues. CDR3 sequence: CASSQDAGGRGQPQHF. CDR3 nucleotides: TGCGCCAGCAGCCAAGATGCTGGGGGGAGAGGTCAGCCCCAGCATTTT.

This chain joins TRBV6-1 and TRBJ2-5; no definite D call. Trimming left V 3 bases short and J 1 base short, with 9 bases between. The CDR3 is 14 amino acids. Germline CDR1 is MNHNS and CDR2 is SASEGT. Here the CDR3 DNA reads TGTGCCAGCAGTGAGGCCGGGTCCCAAGAGACCCAGTACTTC. Protein product: CASSEAGSQETQYF.

V and J are TRBV21-1 and TRBJ2-4; the table gives TRBD2 as D, unverified against the DNA. TRBV21-1 constitutes a pseudogene. The CDR3 has 15 residues. CDR3 protein: CASPPETGSKNIQYF. DNA for the CDR3: TGTGCCAGCCCACCGGAGACCGGGTCCAAAAACATTCAGTACTTC.

The chain employs TRBV20-1 and TRBJ2-4; D ambiguous. V gave up 3 bases and J gave up 4 bases, with 4 bases separating them. The CDR3 is 11 residues long. Germline V gene lookup returns CDR1 DFQATT and CDR2 SNEGSKA (reference sequence). This chain's CDR3 is CSASVKNIQYF. CDR3 nucleotide sequence: TGCAGTGCTAGCGTTAAAAACATTCAGTACTTC.

The gene calls are TRBV29-1 and TRBJ1-1; D gene unclear. V was clipped by 2 bases and J by 4 bases, with 14 bases between them. From germline, CDR1 is SQVTM and CDR2 ANQGSEA. CDR3 size: 14 residues. DNA of the CDR3: TGCAGCGTTGAAATGATTACCGGTAGCACTGAAGCTTTCTTT. It translates to CSVEMITGSTEAFF.

The V call is TRBV4-3, the J call TRBJ2-7; 11 bases map to TRBD2. The CDR3 totals 22 residues. V was clipped by 0 bases and J by 2 bases; unmatched bases: 21. Germline assignment: CDR1 LGHNA and CDR2 YSLEER. CDR3 in DNA: TGCGCCAGCAGCCAAGATACACAGGGGGCCGGGACTAGCGGCGCCCGACCCTACGAGCAGTACTTC. Translated: CASSQDTQGAGTSGARPYEQYF.

The chain employs TRBV12-2 and TRBJ2-7; TRBD2 is taken as the D call from the table, unchecked against the DNA. TRBV12-2 is shown as a pseudogene. The length of the CDR3 is 14 residues. CDR3 region: CASRSLGDWYEQYF. Here the CDR3 DNA reads TGTGCAAGTCGCTCCTTGGGGGACTGGTACGAGCAGTACTTC.

The CDR3 nucleotides are TGTGCCAGCTCACCAAGGAAGCCAGCGGGAGGGTACAATGAGCAGTTCTTC. Translation gives CASSPRKPAGGYNEQFF. This chain uses TRBV18 with TRBJ2-1; TRBD2 aligns across 10 bases. The V and J ends lost 2 bases and 4 bases, in that order; junction bases with no gene match: 8. CDR3 size: 17 residues. Germline CDR1 is KGHSH and CDR2 is LQKENI.

CDR3 nucleotide sequence: TGTGCCAGCAGTTGGAAGACAGGGGCGGAGCGGGAGGGGGACAAGCAGTTCTTC. Its protein product is CASSWKTGAEREGDKQFF. The chain couples TRBV5-8 to TRBJ2-1, with 10 bases matching TRBD2. J gave up 11 bases and V 5 bases, and 22 bases lay outside the gene matches. Germline values: CDR1 SGHTS, CDR2 YDEGEE. The CDR3 has 18 amino acids.

This clone was seen a handful of times. J is TRBJ1-2 and V is TRBV27, with TRBD1 matching over 7 bases. The CDR3 runs 15 residues. Germline V gene sequence: CDR1 MNHEY, CDR2 SMNVEV (reference sequence). The trim removed 6 bases at V and 0 bases at J, leaving 7 bases unmatched. For the CDR3, the DNA is TGTGCCAGCAGACGTGGACAGGCTTCTAACTATGGCTACACCTTC. Its translation is CASRRGQASNYGYTF.

The CDR3 sequence is CASSYEGSRWETQYF. CDR3 nucleotide sequence: TGTGCCAGCAGTTACGAGGGCAGCCGTTGGGAGACCCAGTACTTC. The chain joins TRBV6-6 to TRBJ2-5, with D perhaps TRBD2 (5 bases). The CDR3 spans 15 residues. Germline loops: CDR1 MNHNY, CDR2 SVGAGI (reference sequence). Between the trimmed V and J ends, which lost 2 bases and 5 bases, there was a span of 15 bases.

The chain combines TRBV5-1 with TRBJ2-7; unclear D gene. With 2 bases removed from V and 5 bases from J, the gap between germline ends came to 8 bases. Germline V gene data show CDR1 as SGHRS and CDR2 as YFSETQ. This CDR3 contains 12 residues. The CDR3 region has the DNA TGCGCCAGCAGCTTTAGTCTTCACGAGCAGTACTTC. Protein sequence: CASSFSLHEQYF.

The chain recombines TRBV9 with TRBJ2-1, with 7 bases that match TRBD2. CDR3 length: 16 amino acids. CDR1 and CDR2 (germline): SGDLS, YYNGEE. V was clipped by 4 bases and J by 5 bases; unmatched bases: 12. For the CDR3, the DNA is TGTGCCAGCAGCTCTCGGACTAGTGGGTCCCACAATGAGCAGTTCTTC. It is translated as CASSSRTSGSHNEQFF.

The rearrangement uses TRBV29-1 and TRBJ2-1; D remains ambiguous. Trimming pared 2 bases from V and 0 bases from J, leaving 8 bases between. The CDR3 covers 14 residues. CDR1 and CDR2 from the germline V gene are SQVTM and ANQGSEA. CDR3 sequence: CSVEYWSSYNEQFF. CDR3 DNA sequence: TGCAGCGTTGAATATTGGAGCTCCTACAATGAGCAGTTCTTC.

V usage is TRBV29-1 and J usage is TRBJ2-1; D unresolved. Germline CDR1 reads SQVTM; CDR2 reads ANQGSEA. The CDR3 runs 13 residues. V lost 4 bases and J 6 bases, leaving 13 bases between the germline ends. CDR3 DNA: TGCAGCGTTGGAGTACAGCCTTCCAATGAGCAGTTCTTC. It specifies CSVGVQPSNEQFF.